The 8 T cell receptor beta chains in this list originate from one sample, sequenced in a study of CD8+CD57+ T cells in acquired aplastic anemia. All sequencing subjects had displayed CD8+CD57+ cell expansion on flow cytometry. CDR3 and TCR beta VDJ profiling relied on a genomic DNA template. Using its own MiXCR run on the reads, TCRdb lists one record per CDR3 protein. The sample carries 160,000 or so distinct CDR3 sequences, 71% recorded once. Material for sequencing was sorted CD4+, CD8+, or CD8+CD57+ T cells (not recorded which) from PBMCs. These receptor sequences come from a human donor with aplastic anemia.

The rearrangement uses TRBV7-2 and TRBJ1-2; D possibly corresponds to TRBD1 (5 bases). Germline V gene sequence: CDR1 SGHTA, CDR2 FQGNSA. The V end was cut by 2 bases, the J end by 4 bases, with 8 bases between. This CDR3 has 13 residues. In nucleotides, the CDR3 is TGTGCCAGCAGCTTAATGACAGCCTATGGCTACACCTTC. Protein sequence: CASSLMTAYGYTF. Looking up the rest from reference TRBV7-2 and TRBJ1-2 gives the full variable domain: GAGVSQSPSNKVTEKGKDVELRCDPISGHTALYWYRQSLGQGLEFLIYFQGNSAPDKSGLPSDRFSAERTGGSVSTLTIQRTQQEDSAVYLCASSLMTAYGYTFGSGTRLTVV.

The chain combines TRBV20-1 with TRBJ1-2; D is ambiguous. The CDR3 covers 12 residues. V dropped 1 base and J dropped 4 bases, with 7 bases sitting between them. The germline gives CDR1 DFQATT, CDR2 SNEGSKA (reference sequence). The DNA of the CDR3 is TGCAGTGCTAGAGGGGGAGGCTATGGCTACACCTTC. Translated: CSARGGGYGYTF.

This clonotype was counted once. DNA for the CDR3: TGCAGTGCCTCAGGGTCCGGGACTCACTCCTACGAGCAGTACTTC. As protein: CSASGSGTHSYEQYF. The V and J genes are TRBV20-1 and TRBJ2-7; D is perhaps TRBD2 (6 bases). The V end lost 6 bases, the J end lost 0 bases, and 18 bases lay between the germline ends. CDR3 length equals 15 residues. Per germline, CDR1 DFQATT and CDR2 SNEGSKA (reference sequence).

This chain uses TRBV11-1 with TRBJ1-2, with unresolved D. The CDR3 contains 12 residues. With 4 bases removed from V and 2 bases from J, the gap between germline ends came to 5 bases. Germline assignment: CDR1 SGHAT and CDR2 FQDESV (reference sequence). The CDR3 bases are TGTGCCAGCAGCTCGATCAACTATGGCTACACCTTC. It specifies CASSSINYGYTF.

The chain has TRBV20-1 and TRBJ1-3; D gene ambiguous. The V gene's germline CDR1 is DFQATT and CDR2 SNEGSKA (reference sequence). Trimming pared 1 base from V and 1 base from J, leaving 8 bases between. The CDR3 runs 14 residues. The CDR3 loop reads CSARAGVSGNTIYF. Written as DNA, the CDR3 is TGCAGTGCTAGAGCTGGGGTTTCTGGAAACACCATATATTTT.

The V call is TRBV7-2, the J call TRBJ2-7, with D possibly TRBD1 on 5 matching bases. There are 16 residues in the CDR3. V was clipped by 5 bases and J by 0 bases, with 17 bases between them. The V gene's germline CDR1 is SGHTA and CDR2 FQGNSA. This CDR3 reads CASSMDPGIPSYEQYF. CDR3 nucleotides: TGTGCCAGCAGCATGGACCCAGGGATTCCCTCCTACGAGCAGTACTTC.

The rearrangement links TRBV7-9 to TRBJ1-1; the D gene is possibly TRBD1 (5 bases). The length of the CDR3 is 16 residues. With 1 base removed from V and 4 bases from J, the gap between germline ends came to 16 bases. Germline lookup yields CDR1 SEHNR and CDR2 FQNEAQ (reference sequence). This chain's CDR3 is CASSLVASGAGTEAFF. Written as DNA, the CDR3 is TGTGCCAGCAGCTTAGTAGCGAGTGGGGCGGGCACTGAAGCTTTCTTT. Together with reference TRBV7-9 and TRBJ1-1, the CDR3 gives the full variable domain: DTGVSQNPRHKITKRGQNVTFRCDPISEHNRLYWYRQTLGQGPEFLTYFQNEAQLEKSRLLSDRFSAERPKGSFSTLEIQRTEQGDSAMYLCASSLVASGAGTEAFFGQGTRLTVV.

This clonotype showed up just a few times. V gene TRBV29-1 combines with J gene TRBJ1-1, with D possibly TRBD1 on 6 matching bases. Trimming shortened V by 6 bases and J by 0 bases, and 11 bases separated the two germline ends. Looked up from germline, CDR1 is SQVTM and CDR2 is ANQGSEA. This CDR3 contains 13 residues. This CDR3 is CSVHSGVNTEAFF. The CDR3 DNA reads as TGCAGCGTCCATTCAGGGGTGAACACTGAAGCTTTCTTT.